One sample yielded the 25 T cell receptor beta chains listed below, sequenced in a study of vaccination effects on CD4 cells after COVID-19. Sequenced by immunoSEQ multiplex PCR; TCRdb stores in-frame clones only, minus some. The sample holds roughly 27,000 clones, roughly 68% seen once. After expansion with viral peptide pools in the ViraFEST assay, antigen-specific CD4+ T cells were sequenced. The authors isolated CD4+ T cells after around nine days of culture. Every participant took two doses of the BNT162b2 or mRNA-1273 vaccine. These receptors' targets are unknown. The sequencing used CD4+ T cells from PBMCs cultured with HCoV-OC43 spike peptides, collected after COVID-19 vaccination. Sample subset: HCoV-OC43 spike overlapping peptide pool stimulation. The origin of the receptors is a human donor who received a COVID-19 vaccine.

J is TRBJ2-3 and V is TRBV10-3; the D call may be TRBD1 or TRBD2 (6 bases each). Germline V gives CDR1 ENHRY, CDR2 SYGVKD. V was shortened by 0 bases and J by 4 bases, with 11 bases between the two germline ends. The CDR3 has 15 residues. For the CDR3, the DNA is TGTGCCATCAGTGAGTCCGGGGGCGCGGCAGATACGCAGTATTTT. It translates to CAISESGGAADTQYF.

The rearrangement links TRBV11-2 to TRBJ2-3; D is possibly TRBD1 (6 bases). Germline-derived CDR1 and CDR2 are SGHAT and FQNNGV. The length of the CDR3 is 17 residues. The V end was cut by 2 bases, the J end by 0 bases, with 15 bases between. The CDR3 DNA follows: TGTGCCAGCAGCTTATACCCCGGACAGACAAGCACAGATACGCAGTATTTT. It codes for CASSLYPGQTSTDTQYF.

There are a few counts of this clone. V gene TRBV5-1 combines with J gene TRBJ1-1; D is unclear. CDR3 length: 13 residues. V shed 1 base and J shed 4 bases, with 8 bases lying between them. Germline-derived CDR1 and CDR2 are SGHRS and YFSETQ. DNA of the CDR3: TGCGCCAGCAGCTTGTTGATAGGCACTGAAGCTTTCTTT. This codes for CASSLLIGTEAFF.

This clone was observed a single time. The J gene is TRBJ2-5, the V gene TRBV10-2; D gene ambiguous. Germline V gene sequence: CDR1 WSHSY, CDR2 SAAADI. There are 16 residues in the CDR3. Trimming stripped 1 base from V and 4 bases from J, with 16 bases between. CDR3 residues: CASSEWSGGVRETQYF. The CDR3 DNA follows: TGCGCCAGCAGTGAGTGGAGTGGTGGGGTAAGAGAGACCCAGTACTTC.

This sequence joins TRBV6-5 and TRBJ1-3, with a possible D match to TRBD1 (5 bases). CDR3 length: 16 residues. Deletions cut 3 bases from V and 0 bases from J, with 12 bases between. From germline, CDR1 is MNHEY and CDR2 SVGAGI. Here the CDR3 reads CASSYTYGTSGNTIYF. The CDR3 coding sequence is TGTGCCAGCAGTTATACTTACGGGACCTCTGGAAACACCATATATTTT.

The rearrangement links TRBV7-6 to TRBJ2-7, with 9 bases matching TRBD1. Germline V gene sequence: CDR1 SGHVS, CDR2 FNYEAQ. The V gene end was trimmed by 1 base and the J gene end by 0 bases; junction bases not matched to a gene: 7. There are 17 residues in the CDR3. CDR3 amino acids: CASSLVYRGRSSYEQYF. CDR3 DNA: TGTGCCAGCAGCTTAGTATACAGGGGGCGTTCCTCCTACGAGCAGTACTTC. The full variable domain, completed using reference TRBV7-6 and TRBJ2-7, is GAGVSQSPRYKVTKRGQDVALRCDPISGHVSLYWYRQALGQGPEFLTYFNYEAQQDKSGLPNDRFSAERPEGSISTLTIQRTEQRDSAMYRCASSLVYRGRSSYEQYFGPGTRLTVT.

This chain joins TRBV25-1 and TRBJ2-5; the match to TRBD2 covers 11 bases. The CDR3 covers 17 residues. The V segment lost 6 bases and the J segment 3 bases; nucleotides outside the gene matches: 12. From germline, CDR1 is MGHDK and CDR2 SYGVNS. The CDR3 spells CASSPELAGALKETQYF. CDR3 in DNA: TGTGCCAGCAGCCCAGAACTAGCGGGAGCGTTAAAAGAGACCCAGTACTTC.

The V and J genes are TRBV7-2 and TRBJ2-5, with D hard to call. The V and J ends lost 3 bases and 5 bases respectively, with 10 bases between them. CDR1 and CDR2 from the germline V gene are SGHTA and FQGNSA. This CDR3 contains 13 residues. CDR3 bases: TGTGCCAGCAGCTTCTCTTCGAGCGAGACCCAGTACTTC. Translation: CASSFSSSETQYF.

J is TRBJ2-3 and V is TRBV5-4, with 8 bases fitting TRBD2. Germline V gene data show CDR1 as SGHNT and CDR2 as YYREEE (reference sequence). The CDR3 consists of 15 residues. V shed 5 bases and J 1 base; nucleotides not matched to a gene: 6. The DNA of the CDR3 is TGTGCCAGCAGTCTGGGACTAGGAGGCACAGATACGCAGTATTTT. Translating gives CASSLGLGGTDTQYF.

The chain links TRBV18 to TRBJ2-1, with a possible D match to TRBD1 (5 bases). V was cut by 8 bases and J by 4 bases, with 9 bases left in between. CDR1 and CDR2 (germline): KGHSH, LQKENI. The CDR3 contains 12 residues. CDR3 sequence: CASRTPYNEQFF. In nucleotides, the CDR3 is TGTGCCAGCCGGACACCTTACAATGAGCAGTTCTTC.

The V gene is TRBV19, the J gene TRBJ2-5; D is unresolved. The CDR3 runs to 11 residues. Trimming took 6 bases from V and 5 from J, leaving 7 bases between them. The V gene's germline CDR1 is LNHDA and CDR2 SQIVND (reference sequence). The CDR3 protein is CASSVGETQYF. DNA for the CDR3: TGTGCCAGTAGCGTGGGGGAGACCCAGTACTTC.

This clone is a singleton in its sample. CDR3 DNA sequence: TGTGCCAGCGGACGTGGCGGAAGTTCACCCCTCCACTTT. Amino acids: CASGRGGSSPLHF. This chain links TRBV5-4 with TRBJ1-6; the D is unclear. V was pared by 7 bases and J by 9 bases, with 14 bases between. This CDR3 is built from 13 residues. Germline V CDR1 and CDR2: SGHNT, YYREEE (reference sequence).

The chain recombines TRBV5-8 with TRBJ1-1; possibly TRBD1 for D (6 bases). Trimming stripped 1 base from V and 12 bases from J, with 13 bases between. Germline CDR1 reads SGHTS; CDR2 reads YDEGEE. The CDR3 runs to 12 residues. CDR3 protein: CASSLLGTRTFF. In DNA form, the CDR3 reads TGTGCCAGCAGCTTGTTAGGGACAAGAACTTTCTTT.

The gene calls are TRBV27 and TRBJ1-3, with D hard to call. V was trimmed by 6 bases and J by 0 bases, leaving 6 bases between them. The germline CDR1 and CDR2 sequences are MNHEY and SMNVEV (reference sequence). The CDR3 totals 13 residues. CDR3 sequence reads: CASRPASGNTIYF. Written as DNA, the CDR3 is TGTGCCAGCAGGCCAGCCTCTGGAAACACCATATATTTT.

The chain combines TRBV7-8 with TRBJ1-4, with D uncertain. Germline loops: CDR1 SGHVS, CDR2 FQNEAQ. This CDR3 contains 14 residues. Trimming shortened V by 6 bases and J by 2 bases, and 10 bases separated the two germline ends. CDR3 loop: CASSRGRTNEKLFF. CDR3 bases: TGTGCCAGCAGTAGAGGCAGGACTAATGAAAAACTGTTTTTT.

The chain combines TRBV10-3 with TRBJ2-3; weak D call: TRBD1 (6 bases). The germline V and J ends were trimmed by 7 bases and 4 bases, with 15 bases remaining between them. The CDR3 covers 14 residues. Germline CDR1 reads ENHRY; CDR2 reads SYGVKD. Here the CDR3 reads CAITGQPHPDTQYF. As DNA, the CDR3 is TGTGCCATCACGGGACAACCGCACCCAGATACGCAGTATTTT.

This chain uses TRBV19 with TRBJ1-5; perhaps TRBD1 as D (5 bases). This CDR3 spans 14 amino acids. CDR1 LNHDA and CDR2 SQIVND come from the germline V gene (reference sequence). Trimming removed 6 bases from V and 2 bases from J, with 11 bases in between. In DNA, the CDR3 is TGTGCCAGTAGCGGCCAGGGTGGCAATCAGCCCCAGCATTTT. It is translated as CASSGQGGNQPQHF.

This clone appeared a single time. V usage is TRBV19 and J usage is TRBJ2-1, with 10 bases fitting TRBD1. The V gene end was trimmed by 5 bases and the J gene end by 4 bases; junction bases not matched to a gene: 5. CDR1 is LNHDA, CDR2 SQIVND, per germline (reference sequence). The CDR3 loop spans 15 amino acids. CDR3 nucleotides: TGTGCCAGTAGTGTCCCGGGACAGGGGTACAATGAGCAGTTCTTC. It encodes CASSVPGQGYNEQFF.

This sequence joins TRBV7-9 and TRBJ1-1; 7 bases match TRBD1. V was pared by 5 bases and J by 3 bases, with 9 bases of the junction left unmatched. Germline CDR1 is SEHNR and CDR2 is FQNEAQ (reference sequence). The CDR3 spans 15 residues. CDR3 in amino acids: CASSTEGAPYTEAFF. The CDR3 region has the DNA TGTGCCAGCAGCACAGAGGGGGCCCCTTACACTGAAGCTTTCTTT.

This chain joins TRBV2 and TRBJ1-2, with unresolved D. Trimming removed 4 bases from V and 4 bases from J, with 16 bases in between. This CDR3 region has 15 residues. Germline V lookup: CDR1 SNHLY, CDR2 FYNNEI. The CDR3 coding sequence is TGTGCCAGCAGTGTGACCGTCGTGACTTCCTATGGCTACACCTTC. Protein sequence: CASSVTVVTSYGYTF. The entire variable domain, with the rest obtained from reference TRBV2 and TRBJ1-2, is as follows: EPEVTQTPSHQVTQMGQEVILRCVPISNHLYFYWYRQILGQKVEFLVSFYNNEISEKSEIFDDQFSVERPDGSNFTLKIRSTKLEDSAMYFCASSVTVVTSYGYTFGSGTRLTVV.

The chain uses TRBV5-6 and TRBJ1-6; D is possibly TRBD1 (5 bases). Trimming left V 5 bases short and J 0 bases short, with 18 bases between. CDR1 and CDR2 from the germline V gene are SGHDT and YYEEEE. CDR3 length equals 18 residues. The DNA of the CDR3 is TGTGCCAGCAGTTTTGGGATCGGGGCCAGCTCCTATAATTCACCCCTCCACTTT. It yields the protein CASSFGIGASSYNSPLHF.

This clone was seen only a few times. J is TRBJ1-1 and V is TRBV19; tentative D call: TRBD1 (5 bases). Trimming stripped 9 bases from V and 1 base from J, with 12 bases between. Germline CDR1 and CDR2: LNHDA and SQIVND (reference sequence). This CDR3 is built from 13 residues. DNA for the CDR3: TGTGCCAGCCAGGGACGGAAGAACACTGAAGCTTTCTTT. Encoded protein: CASQGRKNTEAFF.

The chain couples TRBV5-5 to TRBJ1-5, with D perhaps matching TRBD1 (5 bases). Germline-derived CDR1 and CDR2 are SGHKS and YYEKEE (reference sequence). The V end was cut by 4 bases, the J end by 2 bases, with 13 bases between. The CDR3 runs to 15 residues. CDR3 DNA: TGTGCCAGCAGCCCAGGGTGGAGGGGCAATCAGCCCCAGCATTTT. Amino acids: CASSPGWRGNQPQHF. Together with reference TRBV5-5 and TRBJ1-5, the CDR3 gives the full variable domain: DAGVTQSPTHLIKTRGQQVTLRCSPISGHKSVSWYQQVLGQGPQFIFQYYEKEERGRGNFPDRFSARQFPNYSSELNVNALLLGDSALYLCASSPGWRGNQPQHFGDGTRLSIL.

This chain links TRBV21-1 with TRBJ1-2; the D call in the table, TRBD1, was not verified against the DNA. TRBV21-1 counts as a pseudogene. The length of the CDR3 is 13 residues. The CDR3 spells CASSKRDSYGYTF. The CDR3 nucleotides read TGTGCCAGCAGCAAAAGGGACAGCTATGGCTACACCTTC.

The chain recombines TRBV19 with TRBJ2-3; weak D call: TRBD2 (6 bases). CDR1 and CDR2 (germline): LNHDA, SQIVND (reference sequence). With 1 base removed from V and 4 bases from J, the gap between germline ends came to 6 bases. The CDR3 is made up of 13 amino acids. DNA of the CDR3: TGTGCCAGTAGTATAGCGGGGGCAGATACGCAGTATTTT. Its protein is CASSIAGADTQYF.